The table lists the clone carrying this T cell receptor (beta chain) with a few counts. The CDR3 sequence is 11 residues long. CDR1 and CDR2 from the germline V gene are SGHRS and YFSETQ. V was cut by 4 bases and J by 0 bases, with 0 bases left in between. The data were taken from a study of human T cells and chemical hapten exposure. Noted time point: patch test 2, 6 weeks after DPC sensitization. As for treatment: therapeutic diphenylcyclopropenone sensitization with weekly scalp DPC. Participating donors were patients with alopecia, aged 18 to 70 years, considered appropriate candidates for DPC. MiXCR, run by TCRdb on the RACE reads, gives a single entry per CDR3 protein. This repertoire shows some 81,000 distinct CDR3 sequences, approximately 10% found once; its top ten account for 1.6%.

The chain combines TRBV5-1 with TRBJ2-3; D gene ambiguous. The input for sequencing was whole blood, taken in connection with sensitization to the hapten diphenylcyclopropenone (DPC). The TCR originated in a man younger than 35 with alopecia areata. Some clones in this sample may be carry-over from other donors' samples. CDR3 in amino acids: CASSSTDTQYF. CDR3 nucleotide sequence: TGCGCCAGCAGCAGCACAGATACGCAGTATTTT. Looking up the rest from reference TRBV5-1 and TRBJ2-3 gives the full variable domain: KAGVTQTPRYLIKTRGQQVTLSCSPISGHRSVSWYQQTPGQGLQFLFEYFSETQRNKGNFPGRFSGRQFSNSRSEMNVSTLELGDSALYLCASSSTDTQYFGPGTRLTVL.